One sample yielded the 5 T cell receptor beta chains listed below, sequenced in a study of human T cells and chemical hapten exposure (dated by TCRdb to the early 2020s). This sample's time point label indicates: patch test 1, 2 weeks after DPC sensitization. What the treatment or condition label conveys for this sample: therapeutic diphenylcyclopropenone sensitization with weekly scalp DPC. The method was RACE. TCRdb shows the sequencer as NextSeq 500. TCRdb reprocessed the public reads (quality trimming at Q25 with fastp, clone calling with MiXCR) and kept in-frame beta chains. CDR3 protein duplicates are merged, each entry listing the most common genes and DNA. The sample table shows about 110,000 distinct CDR3 sequences, and 9.5% to 11% are seen once. 3% to 4% of the sample is in the top ten clones. This sample comprised whole blood, obtained in connection with sensitization to the hapten diphenylcyclopropenone (DPC). The receptors originated from a woman between 35 and 50 years old with alopecia areata. Some clones in this sample may be carry-over from other donors' samples.

This clonotype was recorded a few times. The chain recombines TRBV5-4 with TRBJ2-5, with D perhaps assigned TRBD1 or TRBD2 (5 bases each). The CDR3 sequence is 14 residues long. V dropped 5 bases and J dropped 5 bases, with 16 bases sitting between them. In germline, CDR1 is SGHNT, CDR2 YYREEE (reference sequence). Written as DNA, the CDR3 is TGTGCCAGCAGTCGTGAGAGGGGCGGGGAGACCCAGTACTTC. It translates to CASSRERGGETQYF.

The chain has TRBV6-2 or TRBV6-3 and TRBJ2-7; weak D call: TRBD2 (5 bases). The CDR3 is 14 amino acids. Deletions cut 7 bases from V and 0 bases from J, with 13 bases between. The V gene's germline CDR1 is MNHEY and CDR2 SVGEGT. Here the CDR3 reads CASTSTLDSYEQYF. CDR3 DNA: TGTGCCAGCACCTCGACACTAGACTCCTACGAGCAGTACTTC.

This sequence joins TRBV28 and TRBJ2-7; 10 bases are a match to TRBD1. V lost 5 bases, J lost 5 bases, and 9 bases stayed unmatched. This CDR3 region has 15 residues. In germline, CDR1 is MDHEN, CDR2 SYDVKM. CDR3 in amino acids: CASSRPGQGTNEQYF. The CDR3 bases are TGTGCCAGCAGTCGACCGGGACAGGGGACCAACGAGCAGTACTTC.

The chain is built from TRBV12-3 or TRBV12-4 and TRBJ1-2; 8 nucleotides line up with TRBD1. CDR3 length equals 14 residues. Unmatched junction bases numbered 10, after V lost 7 bases and J lost 6 bases. In DNA form, the CDR3 reads TGTGCCAGCACCCGACAGGGGTCGAGAAATGGCTACACCTTC. This gives the protein CASTRQGSRNGYTF.

This clonotype was seen more than once but under ten times. The DNA of the CDR3 is TGCGCCAGCAGCTTGGAGGCTTCCTACAATGAGCAGTTCTTC. This encodes CASSLEASYNEQFF. V usage is TRBV5-1 and J usage is TRBJ2-1, with D unresolved. V lost 0 bases to trimming and J lost 1 base, with 5 bases between them. CDR3 length: 14 residues. Germline CDR1 and CDR2: SGHRS and YFSETQ.